The table lists the clone carrying this T cell receptor (beta chain) with many counts. In TCRdb, the 5' RACE reads were re-called with MiXCR into one record per CDR3 protein. The sample consists of tens of thousands of distinct CDR3 sequences, 15% of them appearing once. These data originate in a study of neurological immune-mediated disorders. Germline V gene sequence: CDR1 SGHAT, CDR2 FQNNGV. CDR3 length: 12 amino acids. V gave up 1 base and J gave up 5 bases, with 4 bases separating them. Volunteers from a blood bank in Maryland, USA, constituted the healthy controls. The sample was PBMCs. The V and J genes are TRBV11-2 and TRBJ2-3; D ambiguous. The source is a man between 70 and 80 years old in good health. CDR3 sequence (DNA): TGTGCCAGCAGCTTAGTAATAGATACGCAGTATTTT. Translating gives CASSLVIDTQYF.